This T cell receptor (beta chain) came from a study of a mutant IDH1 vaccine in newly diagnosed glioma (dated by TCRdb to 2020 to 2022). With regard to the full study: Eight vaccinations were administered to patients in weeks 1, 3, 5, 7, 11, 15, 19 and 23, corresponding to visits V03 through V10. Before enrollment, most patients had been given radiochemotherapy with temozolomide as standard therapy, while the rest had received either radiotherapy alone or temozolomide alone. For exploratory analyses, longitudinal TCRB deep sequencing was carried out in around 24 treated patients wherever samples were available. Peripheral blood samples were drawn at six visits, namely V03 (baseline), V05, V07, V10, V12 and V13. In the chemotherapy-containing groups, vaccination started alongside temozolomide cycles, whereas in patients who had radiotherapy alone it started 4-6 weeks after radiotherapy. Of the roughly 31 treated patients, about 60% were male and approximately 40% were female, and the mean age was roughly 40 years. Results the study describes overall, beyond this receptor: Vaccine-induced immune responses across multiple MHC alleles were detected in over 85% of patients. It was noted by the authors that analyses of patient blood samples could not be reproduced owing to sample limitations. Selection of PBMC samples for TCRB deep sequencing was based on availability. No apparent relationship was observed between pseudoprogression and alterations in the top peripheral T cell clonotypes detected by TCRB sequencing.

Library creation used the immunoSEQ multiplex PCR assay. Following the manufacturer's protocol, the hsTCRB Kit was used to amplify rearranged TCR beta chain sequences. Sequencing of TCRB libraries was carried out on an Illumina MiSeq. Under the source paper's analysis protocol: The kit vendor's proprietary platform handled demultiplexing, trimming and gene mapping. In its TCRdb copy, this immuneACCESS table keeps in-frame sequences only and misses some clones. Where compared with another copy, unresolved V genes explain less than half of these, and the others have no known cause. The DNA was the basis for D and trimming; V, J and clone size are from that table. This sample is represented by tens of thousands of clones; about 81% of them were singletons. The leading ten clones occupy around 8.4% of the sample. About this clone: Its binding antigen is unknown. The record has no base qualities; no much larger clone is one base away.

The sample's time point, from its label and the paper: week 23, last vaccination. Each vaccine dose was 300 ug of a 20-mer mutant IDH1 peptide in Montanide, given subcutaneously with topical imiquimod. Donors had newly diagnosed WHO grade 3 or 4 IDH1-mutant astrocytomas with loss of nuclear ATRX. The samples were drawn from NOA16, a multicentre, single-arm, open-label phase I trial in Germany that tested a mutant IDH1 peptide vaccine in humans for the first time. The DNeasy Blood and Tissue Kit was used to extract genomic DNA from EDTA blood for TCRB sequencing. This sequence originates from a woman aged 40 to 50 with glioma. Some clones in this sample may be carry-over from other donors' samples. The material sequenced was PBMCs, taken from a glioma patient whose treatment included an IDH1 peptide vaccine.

The CDR3 protein: CAWSPETYQPQHF. The bases read TGTGCCTGGAGCCCAGAGACTTATCAGCCCCAGCATTTT. The sequence joins TRBV30 to TRBJ1-5, with no confident D gene call. The CDR3 goes from the cysteine to the phenylalanine over 13 residues. This entry keeps only the CDR3 DNA: 39 bases, framed from base 1. Sequences GTSNPN (CDR1) and SVGIG (CDR2) are obtained from the germline V gene (reference sequence). Between the V and J ends, shortened by 3 bases and 5 bases respectively, the junction contains 11 bases.